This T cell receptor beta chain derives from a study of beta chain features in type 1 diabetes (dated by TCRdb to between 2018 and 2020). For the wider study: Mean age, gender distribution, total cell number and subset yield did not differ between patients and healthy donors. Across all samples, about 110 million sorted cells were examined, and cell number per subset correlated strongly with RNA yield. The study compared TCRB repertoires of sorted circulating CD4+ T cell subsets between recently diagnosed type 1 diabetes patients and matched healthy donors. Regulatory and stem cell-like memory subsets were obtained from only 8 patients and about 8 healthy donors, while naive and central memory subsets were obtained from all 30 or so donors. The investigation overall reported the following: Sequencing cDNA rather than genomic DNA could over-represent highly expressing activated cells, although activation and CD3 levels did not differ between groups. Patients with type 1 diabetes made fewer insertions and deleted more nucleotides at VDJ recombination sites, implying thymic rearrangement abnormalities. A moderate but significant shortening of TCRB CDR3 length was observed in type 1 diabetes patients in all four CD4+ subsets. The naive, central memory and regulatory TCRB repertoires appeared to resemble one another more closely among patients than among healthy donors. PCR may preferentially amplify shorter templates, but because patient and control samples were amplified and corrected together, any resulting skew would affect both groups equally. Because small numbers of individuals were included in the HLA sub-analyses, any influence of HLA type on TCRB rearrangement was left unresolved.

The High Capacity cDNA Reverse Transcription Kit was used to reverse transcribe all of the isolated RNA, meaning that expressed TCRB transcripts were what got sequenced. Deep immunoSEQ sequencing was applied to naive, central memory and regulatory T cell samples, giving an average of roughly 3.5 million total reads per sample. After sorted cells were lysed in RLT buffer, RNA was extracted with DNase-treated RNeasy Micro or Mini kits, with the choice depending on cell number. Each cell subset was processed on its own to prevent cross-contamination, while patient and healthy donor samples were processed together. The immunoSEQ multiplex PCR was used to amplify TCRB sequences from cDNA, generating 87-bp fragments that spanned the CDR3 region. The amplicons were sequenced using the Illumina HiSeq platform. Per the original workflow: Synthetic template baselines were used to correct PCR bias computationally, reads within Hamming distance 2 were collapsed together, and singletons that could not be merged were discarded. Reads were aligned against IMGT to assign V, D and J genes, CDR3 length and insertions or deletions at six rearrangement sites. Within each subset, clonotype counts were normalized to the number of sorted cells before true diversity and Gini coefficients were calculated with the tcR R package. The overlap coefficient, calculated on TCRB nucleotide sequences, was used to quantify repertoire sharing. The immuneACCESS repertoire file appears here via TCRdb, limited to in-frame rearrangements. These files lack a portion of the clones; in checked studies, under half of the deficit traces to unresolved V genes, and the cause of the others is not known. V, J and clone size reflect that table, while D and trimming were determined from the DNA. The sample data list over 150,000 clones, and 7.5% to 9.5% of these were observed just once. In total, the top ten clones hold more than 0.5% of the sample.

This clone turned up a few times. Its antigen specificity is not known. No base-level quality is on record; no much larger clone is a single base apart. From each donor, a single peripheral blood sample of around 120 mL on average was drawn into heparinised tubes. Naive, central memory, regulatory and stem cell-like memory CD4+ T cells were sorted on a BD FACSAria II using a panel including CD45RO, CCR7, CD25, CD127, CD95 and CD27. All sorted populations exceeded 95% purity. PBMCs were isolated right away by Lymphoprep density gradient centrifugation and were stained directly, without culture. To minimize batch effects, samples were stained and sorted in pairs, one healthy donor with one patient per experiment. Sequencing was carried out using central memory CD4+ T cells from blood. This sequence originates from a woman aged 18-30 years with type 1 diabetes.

In nucleotide form, the sequence is TGTGCCAGTAGTATTAGGACTAGCGGAGACAATGAGCAGTTCTTC. This gives the protein CASSIRTSGDNEQFF. This chain is built from TRBV19 and TRBJ2-1, with TRBD2 matching 10 junction bases. The junction shows trimming of 3 bases on V and 5 bases on J, and the gene matches do not reach 4 bases of it. Reading the germline V gene (reference sequence) gives CDR1 LNHDA and CDR2 SQIVND. The CDR3 covers 15 residues, taking in both the cysteine and the phenylalanine. Only the CDR3 part of the read is kept: 45 bases, read in frame from the first base.